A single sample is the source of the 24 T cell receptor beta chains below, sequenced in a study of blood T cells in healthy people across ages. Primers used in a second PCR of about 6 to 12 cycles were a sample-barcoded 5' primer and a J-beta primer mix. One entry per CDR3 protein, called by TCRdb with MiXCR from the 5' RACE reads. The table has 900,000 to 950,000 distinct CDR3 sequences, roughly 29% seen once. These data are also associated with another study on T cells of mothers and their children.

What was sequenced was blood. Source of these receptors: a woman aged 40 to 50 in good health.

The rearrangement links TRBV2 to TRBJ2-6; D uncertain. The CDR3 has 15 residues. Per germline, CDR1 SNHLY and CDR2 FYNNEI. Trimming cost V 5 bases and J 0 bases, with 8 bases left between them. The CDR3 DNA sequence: TGTGCCAGCAGTTTAAAAAGCTCTGGGGCCAACGTCCTGACTTTC. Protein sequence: CASSLKSSGANVLTF.

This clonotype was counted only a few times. CDR3 nucleotides: TGCAGTGCTAGAAAGATTAGCGAATTCCAAGAGACCCAGTACTTC. Translating gives CSARKISEFQETQYF. J is TRBJ2-5 and V is TRBV20-1; possibly TRBD2 for D (5 bases). Germline CDR1 is DFQATT and CDR2 is SNEGSKA (reference sequence). This CDR3 is built from 15 residues. V was clipped by 2 bases and J by 1 base, with 14 bases between them.

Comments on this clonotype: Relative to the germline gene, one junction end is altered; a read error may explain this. The CDR3 spells CASSLLGNERFF. CDR3 bases: TGTGCCAGCAGCTTATTGGGGAATGAGCGGTTCTTC. The V call is TRBV7-9, the J call TRBJ2-1; D is unclear. Germline V lookup: CDR1 SEHNR, CDR2 FQNEAQ (reference sequence). CDR3 size: 12 residues.

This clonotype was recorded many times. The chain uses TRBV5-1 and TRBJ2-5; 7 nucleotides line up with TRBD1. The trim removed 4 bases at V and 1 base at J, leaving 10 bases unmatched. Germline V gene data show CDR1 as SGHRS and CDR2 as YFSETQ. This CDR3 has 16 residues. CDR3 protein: CASSPVSRTGQETQYF. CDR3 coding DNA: TGCGCCAGCAGCCCGGTGAGCCGGACAGGCCAAGAGACCCAGTACTTC.

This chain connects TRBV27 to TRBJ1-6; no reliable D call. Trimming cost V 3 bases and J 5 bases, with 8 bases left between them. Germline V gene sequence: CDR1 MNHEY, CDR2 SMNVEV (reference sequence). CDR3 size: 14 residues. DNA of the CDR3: TGTGCCAGCAGTTTTGCTCAGAATAATTCACCCCTCCACTTT. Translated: CASSFAQNNSPLHF.

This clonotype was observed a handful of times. The CDR3 sequence is CASRLWTSGNEQFF. The CDR3 DNA reads TGCGCCAGCAGGCTCTGGACTAGCGGGAATGAGCAGTTCTTC. This chain connects TRBV5-1 to TRBJ2-1, with TRBD2 matching over 11 bases. The CDR3 runs 14 residues. The V gene's germline CDR1 is SGHRS and CDR2 YFSETQ. The J segment lost 7 bases and the V segment lost 5 bases, leaving 5 bases of the junction unmatched.

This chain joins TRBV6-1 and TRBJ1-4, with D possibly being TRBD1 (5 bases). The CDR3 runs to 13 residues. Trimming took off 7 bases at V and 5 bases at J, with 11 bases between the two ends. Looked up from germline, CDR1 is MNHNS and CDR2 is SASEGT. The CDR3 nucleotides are TGTGCCAGCAATCCGGCAGGGAATGAAAAACTGTTTTTT. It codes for CASNPAGNEKLFF.

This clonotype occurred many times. The CDR3, as DNA: TGTGCCAGCAGCTTGGAGGCCGATCCCTACGAGCAGTACTTC. Protein: CASSLEADPYEQYF. This chain connects TRBV5-5 to TRBJ2-7, with D unclear. Germline CDR1 SGHKS, CDR2 YYEKEE (reference sequence). This CDR3 spans 14 amino acids. The germline V and J ends were trimmed by 0 bases and 2 bases, with 9 bases remaining between them.

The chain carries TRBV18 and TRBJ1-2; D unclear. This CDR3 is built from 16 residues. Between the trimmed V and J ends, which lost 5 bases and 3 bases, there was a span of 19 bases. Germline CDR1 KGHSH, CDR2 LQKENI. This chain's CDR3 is CASSSIQKPEDYGYTF. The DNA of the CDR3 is TGTGCCAGCTCATCAATACAGAAGCCTGAAGACTATGGCTACACCTTC.

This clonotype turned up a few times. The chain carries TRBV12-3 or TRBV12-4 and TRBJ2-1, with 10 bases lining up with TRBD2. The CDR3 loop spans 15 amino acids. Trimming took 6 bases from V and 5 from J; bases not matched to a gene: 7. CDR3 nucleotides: TGTGCCAGCAGCCAGGTAGCGGGGGGAAACAATGAGCAGTTCTTC. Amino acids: CASSQVAGGNNEQFF.

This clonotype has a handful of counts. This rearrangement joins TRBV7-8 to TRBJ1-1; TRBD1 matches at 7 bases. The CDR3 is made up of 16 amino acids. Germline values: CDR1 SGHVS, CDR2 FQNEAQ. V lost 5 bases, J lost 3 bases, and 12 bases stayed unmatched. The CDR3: CASSRRWRGQDTEAFF. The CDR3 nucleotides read TGTGCCAGCAGCCGGCGGTGGAGGGGGCAAGACACTGAAGCTTTCTTT.

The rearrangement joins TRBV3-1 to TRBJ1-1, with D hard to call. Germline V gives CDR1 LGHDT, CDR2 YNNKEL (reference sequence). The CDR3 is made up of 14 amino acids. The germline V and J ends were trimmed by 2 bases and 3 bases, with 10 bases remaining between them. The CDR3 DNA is TGTGCCAGCAGCCAATTCCGGGCGGACACTGAAGCTTTCTTT. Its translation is CASSQFRADTEAFF.

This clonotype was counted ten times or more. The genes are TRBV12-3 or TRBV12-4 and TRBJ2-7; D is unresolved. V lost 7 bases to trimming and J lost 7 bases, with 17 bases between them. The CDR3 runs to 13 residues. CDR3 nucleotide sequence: TGTGCCAGCACCCAGGACCGCCTTGGGGAGCAGTACTTC. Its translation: CASTQDRLGEQYF.

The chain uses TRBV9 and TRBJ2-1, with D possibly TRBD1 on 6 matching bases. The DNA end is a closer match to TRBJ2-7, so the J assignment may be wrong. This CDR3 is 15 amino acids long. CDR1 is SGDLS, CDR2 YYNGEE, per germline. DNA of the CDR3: TGTGCCAGCAGCCGGGACACGGGCTCCTACAATGAGCAGTACTTC. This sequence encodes CASSRDTGSYNEQYF.

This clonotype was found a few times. CDR3 in amino acids: CARPRVECRGRLGQYF. The CDR3 DNA reads TGTGCCAGGCCTCGAGTGGAGTGCAGGGGGCGTCTCGGGCAGTACTTC. The chain is built from TRBV27 and TRBJ2-7; 8 nucleotides agree with TRBD1. V trimming: 9 bases; J trimming: 9 bases; junction bases outside the gene matches: 22. Germline lookup yields CDR1 MNHEY and CDR2 SMNVEV (reference sequence). CDR3 length equals 16 residues.

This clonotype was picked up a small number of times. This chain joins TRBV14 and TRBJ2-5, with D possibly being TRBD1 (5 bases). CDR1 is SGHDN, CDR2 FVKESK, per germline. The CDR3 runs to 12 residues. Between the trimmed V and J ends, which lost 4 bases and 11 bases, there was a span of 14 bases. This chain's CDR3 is CASSPFGRGQYF. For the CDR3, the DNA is TGTGCCAGCAGCCCTTTCGGAAGGGGACAGTACTTC.

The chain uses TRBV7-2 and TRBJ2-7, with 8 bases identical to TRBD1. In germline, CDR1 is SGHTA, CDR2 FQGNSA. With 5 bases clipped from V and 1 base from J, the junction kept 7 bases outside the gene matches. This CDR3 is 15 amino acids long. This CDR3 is CASSIGQGGSYEQYF. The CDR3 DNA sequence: TGTGCCAGCAGCATTGGACAGGGAGGATCCTACGAGCAGTACTTC.

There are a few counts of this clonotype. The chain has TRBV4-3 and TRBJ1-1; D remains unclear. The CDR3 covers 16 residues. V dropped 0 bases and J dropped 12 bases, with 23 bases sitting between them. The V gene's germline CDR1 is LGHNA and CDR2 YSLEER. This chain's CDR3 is CASSQDRAGPSILPFF. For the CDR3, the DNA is TGCGCCAGCAGCCAAGATCGGGCCGGGCCCTCCATATTGCCTTTCTTT.

Here the CDR3 reads CASSVERQETQYF. The CDR3 DNA is TGTGCCAGCAGTGTGGAGCGGCAAGAGACCCAGTACTTC. The genes are TRBV2 and TRBJ2-5; the D gene is possibly TRBD2 (5 bases). Deletions cut 4 bases from V and 2 bases from J, with 8 bases between. The CDR3 is 13 amino acids. Germline lookup yields CDR1 SNHLY and CDR2 FYNNEI.

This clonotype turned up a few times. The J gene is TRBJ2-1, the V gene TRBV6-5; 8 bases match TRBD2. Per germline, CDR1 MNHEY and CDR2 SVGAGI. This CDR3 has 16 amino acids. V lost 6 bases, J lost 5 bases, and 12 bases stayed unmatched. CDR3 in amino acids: CASRLRPGGPNNEQFF. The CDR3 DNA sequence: TGTGCCAGCAGGCTCCGCCCGGGGGGGCCCAACAATGAGCAGTTCTTC.

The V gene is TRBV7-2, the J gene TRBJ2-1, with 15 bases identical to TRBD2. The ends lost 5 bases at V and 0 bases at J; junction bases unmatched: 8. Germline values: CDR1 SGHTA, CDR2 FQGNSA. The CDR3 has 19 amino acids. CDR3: CASSGTGLAGGSSYNEQFF. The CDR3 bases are TGTGCCAGCAGCGGGACGGGACTAGCGGGGGGTAGCTCCTACAATGAGCAGTTCTTC. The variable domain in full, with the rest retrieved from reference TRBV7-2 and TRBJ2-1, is GAGVSQSPSNKVTEKGKDVELRCDPISGHTALYWYRQSLGQGLEFLIYFQGNSAPDKSGLPSDRFSAERTGGSVSTLTIQRTQQEDSAVYLCASSGTGLAGGSSYNEQFFGPGTRLTVL.

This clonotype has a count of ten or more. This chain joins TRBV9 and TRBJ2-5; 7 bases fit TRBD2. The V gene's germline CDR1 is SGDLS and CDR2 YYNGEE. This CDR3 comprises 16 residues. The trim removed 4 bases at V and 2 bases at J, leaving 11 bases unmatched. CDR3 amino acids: CASSPQVRGLQETQYF. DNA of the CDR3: TGTGCCAGCAGCCCCCAAGTAAGGGGACTACAAGAGACCCAGTACTTC.

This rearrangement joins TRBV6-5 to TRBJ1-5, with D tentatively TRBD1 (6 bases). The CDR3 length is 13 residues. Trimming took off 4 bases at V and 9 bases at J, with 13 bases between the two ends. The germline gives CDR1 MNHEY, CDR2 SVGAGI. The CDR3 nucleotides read TGTGCCAGCAGTTCCCTGGGGGGCCGGCCCCAGCATTTT. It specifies CASSSLGGRPQHF.

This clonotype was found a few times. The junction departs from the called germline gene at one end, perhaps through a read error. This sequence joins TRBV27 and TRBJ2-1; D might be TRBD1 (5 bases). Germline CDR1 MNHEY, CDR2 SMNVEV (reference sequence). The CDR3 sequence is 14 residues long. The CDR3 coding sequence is TGTGTCAGCAGTTTAAGAACAGGTCGCAATGAGCAGTTCTTC. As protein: CVSSLRTGRNEQFF.